The T cell receptor beta chain under discussion was sequenced for a study of graft-versus-host responses after intestinal transplantation. Looking at the study overall: Transplants were multivisceral, liver-intestinal, or isolated intestinal. Tacrolimus and steroids were given for two to three years to all recipients after anti-thymocyte globulin induction.

In regard to this clone: The antigen is not known.

General study findings and limits: Early post-transplant HvG declines were associated with peak circulating GvH clone levels.

Assay used: immunoSEQ multiplex PCR; TCRdb lists only in-frame clones, some missing. The sample comprises 60,000 or so clones, under 95% of which are singletons, and more than 2.5% rests with the top ten. From germline, CDR1 is SGHDT and CDR2 YYEEEE. The length of the CDR3 is 16 residues. Trimming removed 0 bases at V and 0 bases at J, with 9 bases between. This receptor was taken from a human patient who received an intestinal transplant, so some T cells may come from the graft donor. The chain employs TRBV5-6 and TRBJ2-2; TRBD1 might be the D (5 bases). The material was PBMCs, obtained roughly 120 days after intestinal transplantation. The CDR3 coding sequence is TGTGCCAGCAGCTTGGGGCCAGGGACGAACACCGGGGAGCTGTTTTTT. This encodes CASSLGPGTNTGELFF. Looking up the rest from reference TRBV5-6 and TRBJ2-2 gives the full variable domain: DAGVTQSPTHLIKTRGQQVTLRCSPKSGHDTVSWYQQALGQGPQFIFQYYEEEERQRGNFPDRFSGHQFPNYSSELNVNALLLGDSALYLCASSLGPGTNTGELFFGEGSRLTVL.